This TCR beta chain was sequenced in a study of T-cell memory formation after mild COVID-19 (dated by TCRdb to about 2021). Looking at the study overall: Most TCR sequence clusters were specific to one of the two donors. In a couple of donors, T-cell clones that expanded and contracted after mild COVID-19 were followed by sequencing TCRalpha and TCRbeta repertoires longitudinally. The cohort comprised two young, previously healthy adult volunteers, one female and one male.

Comment on this clonotype: Its recognized antigen is unknown. Per-nucleotide qualities are absent, and no much larger clonotype sits a single base away.

The V and J ends are trimmed by 10 bases and 8 bases, leaving 17 bases between them. CDR1 LNHDA and CDR2 SQIVND are derived from the germline V gene (reference sequence). The CDR3 spans 12 residues, from the cysteine through the phenylalanine. Only the CDR3 region is kept as DNA, spanning 36 bases read in frame from base 1. The sample was run on an Illumina NovaSeq 6000. cDNA libraries for TCRalpha and TCRbeta were prepared by 5'RACE using constant-segment primers, with sample barcodes and unique molecular identifiers added. Trizol reagent was used to extract RNA from every sample. Amplification of the libraries took two PCR steps, and the second step added a second sample barcode plus Illumina TruSeq adapters. Libraries were sequenced on an Illumina NovaSeq with 2 x 150 bp paired-end reads. In the source study's methods: With migec v1.2.7, reads were demultiplexed and then collapsed into UMI-guided consensus sequences. With mixcr v2.1.11, UMI consensuses were aligned to TRA and TRB V and J templates and assembled into clonotypes. A clonotype was counted as expanded or contracted only if both edgeR and NoisET called the change significant, with noise models trained on biological replicates. For edgeR calls, the thresholds were a false discovery rate-adjusted p below 0.01 and a log2 fold-change of 1. As an exploratory analysis of dynamics, PCA with hierarchical clustering was applied to max-normalized trajectories of the 1000 most abundant clonotypes. Each responding clone was given a CD4 or CD8 phenotype based on the CD4+ and CD8+ repertoires, which had been sequenced separately. Using fastp at Q25 and MiXCR, TCRdb reprocessed the public reads and kept productive beta chains. Under each unique CDR3 protein, matching rows form one entry showing the most common genes and DNA. TCRdb, not the original authors, processed these V and J calls. The sample records a few hundred thousand distinct CDR3 sequences, less than 20% of which are singletons. The ten largest clones add up to roughly 21% of the sample.

Broader findings and caveats from the paper: Some responding clones were found in pre-infection memory, which suggests that pre-existing cross-reactive memory T cells took part in the SARS-CoV-2 response. Clones contracting from day 15 to 85 had balanced CD4/CD8 phenotypes, while a second wave expanding from day 15 to 37 was biased towards CD4+. SARS-CoV-2 specificity of the second-wave clones peaking on day 37 was not confirmed. The study included only a couple of mild cases, and larger cohorts that include severe cases with pre-infection samples were judged to be necessary. Contracting CD4+ clones appeared mostly in the CM and EM memory subsets, whereas CD8+ clones were enriched in EMRA.

Ficoll-Paque density gradient centrifugation was used to isolate PBMCs. Sequencing was done on a sample of PBMCs or a T cell subset sorted from them (not recorded which). The sequence was collected from a man between 18 and 29 years old who had mild COVID-19 (a few samples of this study predate the infection). The sample titles of this study are shuffled in the database, so cell type and time point are left out; the donor was told from shared clones. The rearranged segments are TRBV19 and TRBJ1-2; no D segment can be confidently identified. The CDR3 protein: CATSEAGAGYTF. The DNA sequence follows: TGTGCCACCAGCGAGGCAGGCGCAGGCTACACCTTC.